The 13 T cell receptor beta chains below come from one sample, sequenced in a study of T cell responses to AZD1222 COVID-19 vaccine. Libraries were prepared by immunoSEQ multiplex PCR; TCRdb keeps only in-frame clonotypes and omits some of them. Found here are 90,000 to 150,000 clones, approximately 88% of them singletons; the top ten hold roughly 3.5%. Sequenced material: peripheral blood, taken on day 0 of AZD1222 vaccination. The receptors stem from an adult in good health.

V gene TRBV19 combines with J gene TRBJ2-1; 7 bases fit TRBD1. This CDR3 has 16 amino acids. With 5 bases clipped from V and 1 base from J, the junction kept 8 bases outside the gene matches. The germline V gene encodes CDR1 LNHDA and CDR2 SQIVND (reference sequence). CDR3 loop: CASSPLTGSSYNEQFF. For the CDR3, the DNA is TGTGCCAGTAGTCCCCTGACAGGGTCATCCTACAATGAGCAGTTCTTC.

The rearrangement links TRBV11-1 to TRBJ1-6; D call uncertain. The V and J ends lost 8 bases and 0 bases respectively, with 8 bases between them. Germline values: CDR1 SGHAT, CDR2 FQDESV (reference sequence). The CDR3 covers 14 residues. Here the CDR3 reads CASGRNSYNSPLHF. As DNA, the CDR3 is TGTGCCAGCGGTCGGAACTCCTATAATTCACCCCTCCACTTT.

This clone was observed once. The chain recombines TRBV28 with TRBJ1-6, with 7 bases that match TRBD1. Germline trimming cut 8 bases from V and 10 bases from J; bases unmatched to any gene: 5. There are 12 residues in the CDR3. Germline CDR1 MDHEN, CDR2 SYDVKM. This CDR3 is CASAGGSSPLHF. As DNA, the CDR3 is TGTGCCAGCGCAGGGGGAAGCTCACCCCTCCACTTT.

J is TRBJ1-2 and V is TRBV2, with no clear D. This CDR3 region has 13 residues. Per germline, CDR1 SNHLY and CDR2 FYNNEI. Trimming took off 6 bases at V and 2 bases at J, with 10 bases between the two ends. In nucleotides, the CDR3 is TGTGCCAGCAGCGTAGGGTCCAACTATGGCTACACCTTC. Encoded protein: CASSVGSNYGYTF.

The V and J genes are TRBV7-8 and TRBJ2-4, with D possibly being TRBD2 (7 bases). The CDR3 length is 15 residues. V lost 0 bases and J lost 8, with 14 bases in between. The germline CDR1 and CDR2 sequences are SGHVS and FQNEAQ. CDR3 loop: CASSLAGGAGYIQYF. CDR3 coding DNA: TGTGCCAGCAGCTTAGCGGGGGGGGCCGGTTACATTCAGTACTTC.

The chain couples TRBV27 to TRBJ1-3; D remains ambiguous. V was cut by 0 bases and J by 0 bases, with 9 bases left in between. Germline CDR1 is MNHEY and CDR2 is SMNVEV (reference sequence). The CDR3 extends over 16 amino acids. This chain's CDR3 is CASSLSMGSSGNTIYF. The CDR3 bases are TGTGCCAGCAGTTTATCGATGGGGTCCTCTGGAAACACCATATATTTT.

The chain couples TRBV13 to TRBJ1-2, with D unresolved. This CDR3 spans 11 amino acids. The ends were cut back, 4 bases at V and 5 bases at J, with 5 bases in the middle. CDR1 and CDR2 (germline): PRHDT, FYEKMQ (reference sequence). The CDR3 loop is CASSSFYGYTF. Here the CDR3 DNA reads TGTGCCAGCAGCTCCTTTTATGGCTACACCTTC.

This clone was detected once. The J gene is TRBJ1-1, the V gene TRBV19, with D possibly matching TRBD1 (6 bases). V was cut by 6 bases and J by 2 bases, with 22 bases left in between. Germline CDR1 and CDR2: LNHDA and SQIVND (reference sequence). CDR3 length: 17 amino acids. In DNA, the CDR3 is TGTGCCAGTAGCCGACGGGGGTACAGGGACACCAACACTGAAGCTTTCTTT. It specifies CASSRRGYRDTNTEAFF.

The gene calls are TRBV7-2 and TRBJ1-2, with TRBD1 identical over 8 bases. Germline trimming cut 2 bases from V and 6 bases from J; bases unmatched to any gene: 2. Germline V gene data show CDR1 as SGHTA and CDR2 as FQGNSA. The length of the CDR3 is 13 residues. The CDR3 reads CASSLTGGNGYTF. DNA of the CDR3: TGTGCCAGCAGCTTAACAGGGGGAAATGGCTACACCTTC.

The chain links TRBV2 to TRBJ1-5; 9 nucleotides line up with TRBD1. The germline gives CDR1 SNHLY, CDR2 FYNNEI. V was pared by 6 bases and J by 1 base, with 1 base of the junction left unmatched. This CDR3 has 14 residues. The CDR3 loop reads CASRDRGSNQPQHF. DNA of the CDR3: TGTGCCAGCAGGGACAGGGGAAGCAATCAGCCCCAGCATTTT.

The genes are TRBV5-4 and TRBJ1-1; D gene unclear. Germline V gene data show CDR1 as SGHNT and CDR2 as YYREEE (reference sequence). V gave up 4 bases and J gave up 4 bases, with 14 bases separating them. This CDR3 comprises 14 residues. CDR3 sequence (DNA): TGTGCCAGCAGCCTTGAGGTTTGGGGCACTGAAGCTTTCTTT. Translating it yields CASSLEVWGTEAFF.

The genes are TRBV2 and TRBJ1-4; maybe TRBD1 (5 bases). The CDR3 loop spans 15 amino acids. CDR1 and CDR2 (germline): SNHLY, FYNNEI. V was cut by 7 bases and J by 3 bases, with 15 bases left in between. The CDR3 spells CASTPSGPPNEKLFF. In nucleotides, the CDR3 is TGTGCCAGCACCCCCTCGGGACCGCCTAATGAAAAACTGTTTTTT.

The V gene is TRBV19, the J gene TRBJ1-1; D is undetermined. Germline CDR1 reads LNHDA; CDR2 reads SQIVND (reference sequence). Trimming removed 4 bases at V and 10 bases at J, with 16 bases between. This CDR3 comprises 13 residues. The CDR3 nucleotides are TGTGCCAGTAGTACCCCGCAGGACCGTGGAGCTTTCTTT. This codes for CASSTPQDRGAFF.